Following are 9 T cell receptor beta chains from one sample sequenced in a study of cytomegalovirus exposure and HLA in healthy donors. TCRdb's copy holds only in-frame clones and misses some; the assay was immunoSEQ multiplex PCR. The table includes around 150,000 clones, around 81% detected once. Sequencing input: PBMCs. All receptors derive from a man aged 30 to 39 in good health and CMV-seropositive.

The V call is TRBV7-2, the J call TRBJ1-5, with 10 bases fitting TRBD1. Germline-derived CDR1 and CDR2 are SGHTA and FQGNSA. The CDR3 extends over 15 amino acids. With V trimmed by 5 bases and J by 7 bases, 8 bases remained unmatched. The CDR3 loop reads CASSLQTGGGQPQHF. CDR3 nucleotides: TGTGCCAGCAGCCTCCAGACAGGGGGCGGCCAGCCCCAGCATTTT.

The V gene is TRBV6-1, the J gene TRBJ1-2, with TRBD1 matching over 12 bases. Germline V gene sequence: CDR1 MNHNS, CDR2 SASEGT. The CDR3 extends over 16 amino acids. Trimming took 0 bases from V and 8 from J; bases not matched to a gene: 7. In DNA, the CDR3 is TGTGCCAGCAGTGAAGCCTATGGGACAGGGGGCGACGGCTACACCTTC. This encodes CASSEAYGTGGDGYTF.

V and J are TRBV28 and TRBJ2-1; D perhaps matches TRBD2 (5 bases). Germline V gene data show CDR1 as MDHEN and CDR2 as SYDVKM. Trimming shortened V by 8 bases and J by 0 bases, and 14 bases separated the two germline ends. The CDR3 sequence is 15 residues long. CDR3 in amino acids: CASRSSPSSYNEQFF. The CDR3 nucleotides are TGTGCCAGCCGGTCTAGCCCGAGCTCCTACAATGAGCAGTTCTTC.

The V call is TRBV5-1, the J call TRBJ1-6; TRBD1 agrees at 10 bases. The CDR3 runs to 15 residues. CDR1 is SGHRS and CDR2 is YFSETQ in the germline V gene. With 0 bases clipped from V and 7 bases from J, the junction kept 1 base outside the gene matches. Written as DNA, the CDR3 is TGCGCCAGCAGCTTGGGGACAGGGGGAAATTCACCCCTCCACTTT. Its protein product is CASSLGTGGNSPLHF.

The CDR3 DNA sequence: TGCAGCATACAGGGGGCAGTCGGCACAGATACGCAGTATTTT. Translating gives CSIQGAVGTDTQYF. The chain joins TRBV29-1 to TRBJ2-3; 9 positions agree with TRBD1. The germline CDR1 and CDR2 sequences are SQVTM and ANQGSEA. After removal of 8 bases from V and 1 base from J, the junction contained 7 bases not matched to a gene. The CDR3 extends over 14 amino acids.

The rearrangement links TRBV5-1 to TRBJ2-6, with no clear D. Germline CDR1 is SGHRS and CDR2 is YFSETQ. This CDR3 has 12 residues. V shed 3 bases and J shed 10 bases, with 8 bases lying between them. DNA of the CDR3: TGCGCCAGCAGCTCGCGATCTAACGTCCTGACTTTC. Translating it yields CASSSRSNVLTF.

The rearrangement links TRBV2 to TRBJ2-2, with 10 bases lining up with TRBD1. Germline CDR1 SNHLY, CDR2 FYNNEI. V gave up 4 bases and J gave up 9 bases; unmatched junction bases: 8. This CDR3 spans 15 amino acids. The CDR3 DNA follows: TGTGCCAGCAGTGGAGTCGGGACAGGGGTCCGGGAGCTGTTTTTT. This encodes CASSGVGTGVRELFF. The full variable domain, in which reference TRBV2 and TRBJ2-2 provide the parts outside the CDR3, is EPEVTQTPSHQVTQMGQEVILRCVPISNHLYFYWYRQILGQKVEFLVSFYNNEISEKSEIFDDQFSVERPDGSNFTLKIRSTKLEDSAMYFCASSGVGTGVRELFFGEGSRLTVL.

The chain is built from TRBV30 and TRBJ2-7, with 10 bases aligning to TRBD1. Germline V gene sequence: CDR1 GTSNPN, CDR2 SVGIG (reference sequence). The junction had 16 bases not matched to a gene; V was cut back by 4 bases and J by 7 bases. CDR3 length equals 16 residues. The CDR3 region is CAWTRAWGQGLGEQYF. For the CDR3, the DNA is TGTGCCTGGACGCGGGCCTGGGGACAGGGGCTAGGGGAGCAGTACTTC.

The chain has TRBV7-2 and TRBJ2-1, with D tentatively TRBD2 (5 bases). CDR1 and CDR2 from the germline V gene are SGHTA and FQGNSA. The CDR3 loop spans 13 amino acids. The V end was cut by 1 base, the J end by 7 bases, with 8 bases between. The chain's CDR3 is CASSLDRDNEQFF. The CDR3 nucleotides are TGTGCCAGCAGCTTAGATCGGGATAATGAGCAGTTCTTC.